This entry lists 8 T cell receptor beta chains sequenced from one sample in a study of T cell responses to AZD1222 COVID-19 vaccine. Profiling relied on immunoSEQ multiplex PCR, and the TCRdb table lists in-frame clones only, not all of them. The sample yields fewer than 65,000 clones, around 80% seen once. The sample in question was peripheral blood, obtained on day 0 of AZD1222 vaccination. The source of these receptors is an adult in good health.

The rearrangement uses TRBV20-1 and TRBJ1-2; maybe TRBD1 (5 bases). There are 11 residues in the CDR3. The ends were cut back, 6 bases at V and 5 bases at J, with 10 bases in the middle. Germline assignment: CDR1 DFQATT and CDR2 SNEGSKA (reference sequence). For the CDR3, the DNA is TGCAGTGCCCCGACAGAGTATGGCTACACCTTC. This translates into CSAPTEYGYTF.

The CDR3 sequence: CASSLLQGALSYGYTF. The DNA for the CDR3 is TGTGCCAGTAGTCTACTACAGGGCGCCCTGAGCTATGGCTACACCTTC. The chain carries TRBV19 and TRBJ1-2; possibly TRBD1 for D (6 bases). Germline CDR1 is LNHDA and CDR2 is SQIVND (reference sequence). V lost 5 bases to trimming and J lost 4 bases, with 20 bases between them. The CDR3 contains 16 residues.

With respect to this clone: The junction and the germline gene differ at one end; a read error may be behind it. The chain links TRBV7-9 to TRBJ2-1; D unresolved. The CDR3 consists of 14 residues. Germline CDR1 is SEHNR and CDR2 is FQNEAQ (reference sequence). The CDR3 DNA sequence: TGTGCCAGCAGCTTAGATACGTCGTACACTGAGCAGTTCTTC. Translating gives CASSLDTSYTEQFF.

The count of this clone is one. The V and J genes are TRBV7-2 and TRBJ2-3, with D unclear. This CDR3 is 11 amino acids long. Trimming pared 5 bases from V and 6 bases from J, leaving 6 bases between. CDR1 and CDR2 (germline): SGHTA, FQGNSA. CDR3 DNA sequence: TGTGCCAGCAGCCCCCAGGATACGCAGTATTTT. This gives the protein CASSPQDTQYF.

The rearrangement links TRBV29-1 to TRBJ1-4, with D possibly being TRBD1 (6 bases). Trimming pared 7 bases from V and 4 bases from J, leaving 13 bases between. Per germline, CDR1 SQVTM and CDR2 ANQGSEA. The CDR3 is 13 amino acids. The CDR3 region is CSGSDRFNEKLFF. In DNA form, the CDR3 reads TGCAGCGGATCAGACAGGTTTAATGAAAAACTGTTTTTT.

This rearrangement joins TRBV24-1 to TRBJ1-5; D is ambiguous. Germline CDR1 KGHDR, CDR2 SFDVKD. This CDR3 has 14 amino acids. Trimming cost V 5 bases and J 0 bases, with 7 bases left between them. CDR3 residues: CATSALNSNQPQHF. The DNA of the CDR3 is TGTGCCACCAGTGCCCTGAATAGCAATCAGCCCCAGCATTTT.

This chain uses TRBV7-3 with TRBJ2-5; D uncertain. The CDR3 runs to 13 residues. Trimming took off 0 bases at V and 2 bases at J, with 4 bases between the two ends. CDR1 is SGHTA and CDR2 is FQGTGA in the germline V gene. DNA for the CDR3: TGTGCCAGCAGCTTAACTAGGCAAGAGACCCAGTACTTC. Translated, it gives CASSLTRQETQYF.

This clone was detected only once. This sample includes further DNA sequences coding for the same CDR3. The genes are TRBV19 and TRBJ1-5; maybe TRBD1 (6 bases). The CDR3 is 14 residues long. Germline V lookup: CDR1 LNHDA, CDR2 SQIVND (reference sequence). V lost 5 bases to trimming and J lost 2 bases, with 10 bases between them. As DNA, the CDR3 is TGTGCCAGTAGTCTACAGGGAGGCAATCAGCCCCAGCATTTT. As protein: CASSLQGGNQPQHF. Drawing the rest from reference TRBV19 and TRBJ1-5, the complete variable domain is DGGITQSPKYLFRKEGQNVTLSCEQNLNHDAMYWYRQDPGQGLRLIYYSQIVNDFQKGDIAEGYSVSREKKESFPLTVTSAQKNPTAFYLCASSLQGGNQPQHFGDGTRLSIL.